The next 32 T cell receptor beta chains were all read from a single sample in a study of PD-1 blockade in classical Hodgkin lymphoma. Data came from immunoSEQ multiplex PCR; TCRdb stores just in-frame clones and leaves some out. The repertoire holds roughly 41,000 clones, with about 91% as singletons. Every patient relapsed after autologous stem cell transplantation, and brentuximab vedotin exposure varied. Sequenced here: peripheral blood mononuclear cells (PBMCs), sampled before the second cycle of nivolumab. These TCRs come from a human donor with classical Hodgkin lymphoma.

The chain combines TRBV7-3 with TRBJ2-7, with 7 bases that match TRBD2. With V trimmed by 3 bases and J by 4 bases, 9 bases remained unmatched. Per the germline V gene, CDR1 is SGHTA and CDR2 is FQGTGA. The CDR3 runs to 15 residues. This chain's CDR3 is CASSFRGEGLYEQYF. The CDR3 DNA reads as TGTGCCAGCAGCTTTAGAGGGGAGGGCCTTTACGAGCAGTACTTC.

This chain connects TRBV7-3 to TRBJ2-7; 13 bases fit TRBD2. The CDR3 has 16 amino acids. Germline trimming cut 5 bases from V and 6 bases from J; bases unmatched to any gene: 10. Germline V gene lookup returns CDR1 SGHTA and CDR2 FQGTGA. Here the CDR3 DNA reads TGTGCCAGCAGCATCGAAGGACTAGCGGGAGATTTCGAGCAGTACTTC. Amino acids: CASSIEGLAGDFEQYF.

The genes are TRBV7-9 and TRBJ1-1; 7 nucleotides match TRBD1. V lost 5 bases, J lost 6 bases, and 15 bases stayed unmatched. The CDR3 loop spans 16 amino acids. Germline CDR1 reads SEHNR; CDR2 reads FQNEAQ (reference sequence). The CDR3 spells CASSPRQGGREAEAFF. The CDR3 DNA sequence: TGTGCCAGCAGCCCGAGACAGGGAGGAAGAGAGGCTGAAGCTTTCTTT. Filled out from reference TRBV7-9 and TRBJ1-1, the complete variable domain reads DTGVSQNPRHKITKRGQNVTFRCDPISEHNRLYWYRQTLGQGPEFLTYFQNEAQLEKSRLLSDRFSAERPKGSFSTLEIQRTEQGDSAMYLCASSPRQGGREAEAFFGQGTRLTVV.

The J gene is TRBJ2-3, the V gene TRBV5-4; D remains ambiguous. This CDR3 region has 13 residues. V shed 5 bases and J shed 6 bases, with 13 bases lying between them. Germline-derived CDR1 and CDR2 are SGHNT and YYREEE (reference sequence). The chain's CDR3 is CASRGLEDDTQYF. The CDR3 DNA sequence: TGTGCCAGCAGGGGTCTAGAGGATGATACGCAGTATTTT.

This clone was seen a few times. V is TRBV13 and J is TRBJ2-1; D gene uncertain. There are 14 residues in the CDR3. Germline assignment: CDR1 PRHDT and CDR2 FYEKMQ (reference sequence). Trimming left V 4 bases short and J 8 bases short, with 15 bases between. The CDR3 DNA sequence: TGTGCCAGCAGCTCCACGCGGCTAGTTGATGAGCAGTTCTTC. The encoded protein is CASSSTRLVDEQFF.

The chain combines TRBV6-5 with TRBJ1-2, with D perhaps matching TRBD1 (6 bases). V was pared by 5 bases and J by 3 bases, with 16 bases between. This CDR3 contains 15 residues. Germline CDR1 and CDR2: MNHEY and SVGAGI. Here the CDR3 DNA reads TGTGCCAGCAGTCTACAGACAGGCACCTACTATGGCTACACCTTC. Its translation is CASSLQTGTYYGYTF.

In this sample, this clone turned up a few times. The J gene is TRBJ2-1, the V gene TRBV14; D unresolved. V lost 3 bases, J lost 9 bases, and 6 bases lay in between. The CDR3 has 11 residues. Germline lookup yields CDR1 SGHDN and CDR2 FVKESK. CDR3 sequence (DNA): TGTGCCAGCAGCCAGTATGGTGAGCAGTTCTTC. This codes for CASSQYGEQFF. The full variable domain, rest sourced from reference TRBV14 and TRBJ2-1, is EAGVTQFPSHSVIEKGQTVTLRCDPISGHDNLYWYRRVMGKEIKFLLHFVKESKQDESGMPNNRFLAERTGGTYSTLKVQPAELEDSGVYFCASSQYGEQFFGPGTRLTVL.

A few counts support this clone. This chain joins TRBV6-5 and TRBJ2-6, with D hard to call. The germline CDR1 and CDR2 sequences are MNHEY and SVGAGI. Between the trimmed V and J ends, which lost 0 bases and 4 bases, there was a span of 4 bases. This CDR3 has 14 residues. Written as DNA, the CDR3 is TGTGCCAGCAGTTACTCGGGGGGGGCCAACGTCCTGACTTTC. Translated: CASSYSGGANVLTF.

The chain couples TRBV11-2 to TRBJ1-5, with D unclear. Deletions cut 3 bases from V and 7 bases from J, with 10 bases between. Germline CDR1 SGHAT, CDR2 FQNNGV. The CDR3 covers 13 residues. Written as DNA, the CDR3 is TGTGCCAGCAGCTTGCAGGCACGACAGCCCCAGCATTTT. Translating gives CASSLQARQPQHF.

In DNA, the CDR3 is TGTGCCAGCAGTTCAACAGGTGTCGGCCCACCGACCCAGTACTTC. Its protein product is CASSSTGVGPPTQYF. This chain uses TRBV28 with TRBJ2-5; the D gene is possibly TRBD1 (5 bases). Germline V gives CDR1 MDHEN, CDR2 SYDVKM. The CDR3 covers 15 residues. The V end lost 4 bases, the J end lost 7 bases, and 19 bases lay between the germline ends.

The chain links TRBV7-2 to TRBJ2-5; D possibly corresponds to TRBD2 (5 bases). The end of the DNA fits TRBJ2-7 better, so the J call may be wrong. The CDR3 has 14 residues. CDR1 and CDR2 (germline): SGHTA, FQGNSA. The CDR3 DNA is TGTGCCAGCAGCCCGGACTTGGGCTCCTACGAGCAGTACTTC. This gives the protein CASSPDLGSYEQYF.

The V and J genes are TRBV7-3 and TRBJ2-2; D not resolved. CDR1 is SGHTA, CDR2 FQGTGA, per germline. Trimming cost V 5 bases and J 1 base, with 14 bases left between them. CDR3 length: 16 amino acids. The CDR3 DNA reads as TGTGCCAGCAGCCGACTTACAAACCGGAACACCGGGGAGCTGTTTTTT. It codes for CASSRLTNRNTGELFF.

This clone has only one observation. Lacking the conserved final phenylalanine or tryptophan, this CDR3 likely reflects a read error. Because the CDR3's place on the DNA is in doubt, the DNA is left out and the CDR3 is given as listed by TCRdb. CDR3 protein: CASAQRQGPLYI. The chain combines TRBV12-5 with TRBJ2-7; the D call TRBD1 from the table was never checked on the DNA. Both ends counted, the CDR3 spans 12 residues. Germline V gives CDR1 LGHNT, CDR2 FRNRAP.

The genes are TRBV5-1 and TRBJ1-2; the match to TRBD1 covers 8 bases. The J segment lost 4 bases and the V segment lost 0 bases, leaving 5 bases of the junction unmatched. From germline, CDR1 is SGHRS and CDR2 YFSETQ. The CDR3 covers 15 residues. CDR3: CASSLAGGTGYGYTF. In nucleotides, the CDR3 is TGCGCCAGCAGCTTGGCCGGGGGGACAGGCTATGGCTACACCTTC.

The V call is TRBV11-1, the J call TRBJ2-5; D not certain. The CDR3 runs to 11 residues. Germline V gene sequence: CDR1 SGHAT, CDR2 FQDESV (reference sequence). V was cut by 8 bases and J by 1 base, with 5 bases left in between. CDR3 coding DNA: TGTGCCAGCCGACTCCAAGAGACCCAGTACTTC. Amino acid sequence: CASRLQETQYF.

This clone appeared once. J is TRBJ2-7 and V is TRBV6-6; TRBD1 or TRBD2 may be the D gene (6 bases each). Germline V CDR1 and CDR2: MNHNY, SVGAGI (reference sequence). Trimming removed 5 bases from V and 2 bases from J, with 19 bases in between. CDR3 length equals 16 residues. In nucleotides, the CDR3 is TGTGCCAGCAGTCCAGGGGAGGTACGTATCCCCTACGAGCAGTACTTC. Amino acid sequence: CASSPGEVRIPYEQYF.

This clone was picked up a small number of times. The chain uses TRBV7-9 and TRBJ1-1, with D perhaps TRBD1 (6 bases). In germline, CDR1 is SEHNR, CDR2 FQNEAQ (reference sequence). This CDR3 is 12 amino acids long. V dropped 4 bases and J dropped 8 bases, with 11 bases sitting between them. CDR3 sequence (DNA): TGTGCCAGCAGCTCGGACAGCTTGGAAGCTTTCTTT. Protein product: CASSSDSLEAFF.

The V and J genes are TRBV19 and TRBJ1-1; 10 bases map to TRBD1. Germline loops: CDR1 LNHDA, CDR2 SQIVND (reference sequence). V was pared by 6 bases and J by 3 bases, with 7 bases of the junction left unmatched. CDR3 length: 15 residues. CDR3 residues: CASSGSGQGYTEAFF. In DNA form, the CDR3 reads TGTGCCAGTAGCGGTTCGGGACAGGGGTACACTGAAGCTTTCTTT.

This chain joins TRBV18 and TRBJ1-1; tentatively, D is TRBD1 (6 bases). The CDR3 spans 15 residues. The V end lost 6 bases, the J end lost 1 base, and 15 bases lay between the germline ends. CDR1 is KGHSH, CDR2 LQKENI, per germline. The DNA of the CDR3 is TGTGCCAGCTCCCGCGGGACACCCGGGAACACTGAAGCTTTCTTT. It specifies CASSRGTPGNTEAFF.

The chain links TRBV12-5 to TRBJ2-7; 14 bases agree with TRBD2. J lost 3 bases, V lost 6 bases, and 13 bases had no gene match. The CDR3 consists of 18 residues. CDR1 is LGHNT and CDR2 is FRNRAP in the germline V gene. DNA for the CDR3: TGTGCTAGTGGCCCTCCCGGGACTAGCGGGAGCCCGAACTACGAGCAGTACTTC. It specifies CASGPPGTSGSPNYEQYF.

The chain has TRBV6-5 and TRBJ2-7, with D hard to call. Germline loops: CDR1 MNHEY, CDR2 SVGAGI. This CDR3 has 13 amino acids. V was trimmed by 2 bases and J by 0 bases, leaving 5 bases between them. The CDR3 is CASSYTSSYEQYF. For the CDR3, the DNA is TGTGCCAGCAGTTACACTTCCTCCTACGAGCAGTACTTC.

This clone was seen a handful of times. This chain links TRBV28 with TRBJ2-7; TRBD2 might be the D (5 bases). The CDR3 covers 13 residues. V dropped 8 bases and J dropped 7 bases, with 18 bases sitting between them. Germline V gene lookup returns CDR1 MDHEN and CDR2 SYDVKM. The CDR3 here is CASPSPGSGEQYF. The CDR3 DNA reads as TGTGCCAGCCCCAGCCCGGGTTCGGGAGAGCAGTACTTC. The entire variable domain, with the rest obtained from reference TRBV28 and TRBJ2-7, is as follows: DVKVTQSSRYLVKRTGEKVFLECVQDMDHENMFWYRQDPGLGLRLIYFSYDVKMKEKGDIPEGYSVSREKKERFSLILESASTNQTSMYLCASPSPGSGEQYFGPGTRLTVT.

V usage is TRBV11-3 and J usage is TRBJ2-7; the D gene is possibly TRBD2 (6 bases). The germline V and J ends were trimmed by 5 bases and 0 bases, with 14 bases remaining between them. The CDR3 has 15 residues. CDR1 SGHNT and CDR2 YENEEA come from the germline V gene. The chain's CDR3 is CASSLIGTYSYEQYF. DNA for the CDR3: TGTGCCAGCAGCCTCATCGGGACTTACTCCTACGAGCAGTACTTC.

This chain joins TRBV4-1 and TRBJ1-1; TRBD1 might be the D (5 bases). The CDR3 runs 17 residues. V shed 3 bases and J shed 1 base, with 18 bases lying between them. Germline V lookup: CDR1 MGHRA, CDR2 YSYEKL. The DNA of the CDR3 is TGCGCCAGCAGCCACCTGAACGTAGGGGCTTCGAACACTGAAGCTTTCTTT. Its translation is CASSHLNVGASNTEAFF.

V is TRBV9 and J is TRBJ1-2, with a possible D match to TRBD1 (5 bases). The germline CDR1 and CDR2 sequences are SGDLS and YYNGEE. V was trimmed by 3 bases and J by 8 bases, leaving 17 bases between them. The CDR3 has 14 amino acids. The CDR3 sequence: CASSDSGTLPGYTF. The CDR3 DNA sequence: TGTGCCAGCAGCGATTCCGGGACCCTCCCGGGCTACACCTTC.

V is TRBV5-6 and J is TRBJ2-7; 8 bases agree with TRBD2. The CDR3 runs to 15 residues. The V gene's germline CDR1 is SGHDT and CDR2 YYEEEE. V shed 0 bases, J shed 3 bases, and the junction held 5 bases outside the gene matches. The CDR3 DNA reads TGTGCCAGCAGCTTGGCTAGCGGGCTTTACTACGAGCAGTACTTC. The encoded protein is CASSLASGLYYEQYF.

V gene TRBV11-3 combines with J gene TRBJ1-2; no definite D call. V lost 3 bases to trimming and J lost 8 bases, with 16 bases between them. From germline, CDR1 is SGHNT and CDR2 YENEEA. This CDR3 is built from 14 residues. This CDR3 is CASSLEFRTEGYTF. CDR3 in DNA: TGTGCCAGCAGCTTGGAGTTCCGGACCGAGGGCTACACCTTC.

The chain recombines TRBV5-1 with TRBJ2-7; no clear D. V was shortened by 1 base and J by 1 base, with 6 bases between the two germline ends. Germline V gives CDR1 SGHRS, CDR2 YFSETQ. This CDR3 is 13 amino acids long. The CDR3 spells CASSLWQSYEQYF. The CDR3 DNA reads TGCGCCAGCAGCTTGTGGCAATCCTACGAGCAGTACTTC.

This sequence joins TRBV11-3 and TRBJ2-1, with 8 bases aligning to TRBD2. V was clipped by 1 base and J by 0 bases; unmatched bases: 5. Germline CDR1 reads SGHNT; CDR2 reads YENEEA. This CDR3 is built from 17 residues. The CDR3 coding sequence is TGTGCCAGCAGCTTAGGCTTAAGCGGGAGCTCCTACAATGAGCAGTTCTTC. The encoded protein is CASSLGLSGSSYNEQFF.

The chain is built from TRBV10-1 and TRBJ2-7; D might be TRBD1 or TRBD2, each matching 7 bases. The germline V gene has CDR1 WNHNN and CDR2 SYGVQD (reference sequence). The CDR3 extends over 14 amino acids. V was shortened by 3 bases and J by 3 bases, with 12 bases between the two germline ends. CDR3 sequence reads: CASSDTGDYYEQYF. The CDR3 region has the DNA TGCGCCAGCAGTGATACAGGGGACTACTACGAGCAGTACTTC.

Worth noting for this clone: The same CDR3 is also encoded by other DNA sequences in this sample. The chain couples TRBV2 to TRBJ2-3, with 8 bases lining up with TRBD2. Germline trimming cut 3 bases from V and 4 bases from J; bases unmatched to any gene: 3. The V gene's germline CDR1 is SNHLY and CDR2 FYNNEI. CDR3 length equals 14 residues. In nucleotides, the CDR3 is TGTGCCAGCAGTGAGACGGGAGGGCCAGATACGCAGTATTTT. It codes for CASSETGGPDTQYF.

V gene TRBV5-6 combines with J gene TRBJ2-1; 9 positions match TRBD1. The trim removed 2 bases at V and 3 bases at J, leaving 3 bases unmatched. Germline assignment: CDR1 SGHDT and CDR2 YYEEEE. The CDR3 covers 15 residues. Here the CDR3 DNA reads TGTGCCAGCAGCTTCCGGGACAGGGACTACAATGAGCAGTTCTTC. As protein: CASSFRDRDYNEQFF.